This paragraph reports one TCR beta chain. Antigen: not known. Using its own MiXCR run on the 5' RACE reads, TCRdb lists one record per CDR3 protein. This repertoire shows over 5,000 distinct CDR3 sequences, less than 40% found once; its top ten account for about 5%. This CDR3 has 14 residues. J gave up 4 bases and V 7 bases, and 8 bases lay outside the gene matches. Germline V gene sequence: CDR1 MNHEY, CDR2 SMNVEV (reference sequence). General study findings and limits: The larger cohort examined one V-J beta rearrangement, not whole repertoires.

What was sequenced was naive CD4+ T cells sorted from a lymph node. Subset meaning: naive CD4+ T cells, CD4+CD45RA+CD25-. The chain employs TRBV27 and TRBJ1-1, with 8 bases that match TRBD1. The receptor was isolated from a female donor with breast cancer. In nucleotides, the CDR3 is TGTGCCAGCATCGGGTGGGGACAGGCCACTGAAGCTTTCTTT. Its translation: CASIGWGQATEAFF.